This T cell receptor beta chain emerged from a study of blood T cell repertoires in COVID-19. Overall study: Material from acute and convalescent COVID-19 was sourced from the United States, Italy and Spain. T cells, B-cell-depleted T cells, or PBMCs provided the cDNA or gDNA that served as material.

The study recruited people aged roughly 18 to 89 years across roughly 23 US areas. This table comes from immunoSEQ multiplex PCR, and its TCRdb copy is limited to in-frame clones, with some not included. The sample yields approximately 300,000 clones, roughly 86% seen once. CDR1 ENHRY and CDR2 SYGVKD come from the germline V gene. With V trimmed by 10 bases and J by 6 bases, 16 bases remained unmatched. The CDR3 sequence is 15 residues long. This receptor was obtained from a woman aged 18-29 years who had recovered from COVID-19. Sequenced: PBMCs or T cells enriched from blood (not recorded which). The rearrangement links TRBV10-3 to TRBJ2-3, with 7 nucleotides matching TRBD1. The CDR3 sequence: CATTPKQGYSDTQYF. The CDR3 DNA follows: TGTGCCACCACCCCTAAACAGGGGTATTCGGATACGCAGTATTTT.